This T cell receptor (beta chain) was profiled in a study of cytomegalovirus exposure and HLA in healthy donors (dated by TCRdb to 2016 to 2017). General notes on the study: In an earlier analysis of roughly 500 of the donors, approximately 300 Gb of sequence data and 120 million or so unique TCR beta sequences from some 170 million T cells were reported. HLA typing included class I and class II loci at four-digit resolution. The study aimed to test whether signatures of past pathogen exposure could be identified by cataloging public T cell receptors. A later analysis re-analyzed previously published TCR beta repertoires from roughly 600 donors and added high-resolution HLA genotyping to study TCR occurrence patterns. The T cell repertoires of about 700 subjects were profiled by immunosequencing and related to cytomegalovirus serostatus. A later genetic analysis took genome-wide SNP genotypes for about three fifths of the 666 donors and used that subset as a discovery cohort. Across about 370 genotyped donors of the cohort, an average of about 250,000 unique TCR beta nucleotide sequences per donor were sequenced, and about a sixth of those sequences were non-productive. To predict cytomegalovirus infection status, the study combined high-throughput TCR immunosequencing, statistical association of individual TCRs with disease status, and machine learning. Typing coverage varied by locus: about 629-630 donors for A, B, C, DRB1 and DQB1; more than 500 for DQA1; approximately 610 for DPA1; roughly 450 for DPB1. To decide whether each TCR beta V gene segment behaved as functional or pseudogenic, an earlier analysis of fewer than 750 of the donors relied on high-throughput TCR beta sequencing. Of the 300 to 500 genotyped donors, 70% to 90% were placed in the genetic ancestry cluster associated with self-reported Caucasian donors. Donor age, sex, ethnicity and CMV serostatus were compiled together with the repertoire data. About 280 gigabases of sequencing data and approximately 92 million unique TCR sequences made up an early release that covered 500 to 700 HLA-typed donors. All discovery cohort repertoires had been generated using a single sequencing platform. Roughly 5 DR-DQ haplotypes were treated as single units for association and clustering because of strong linkage in the cohort. A separate validation cohort of 100 to 150 different subjects was used in addition to the approximately 640-subject first cohort. Rather than using new phenotypic data, the later analysis identified candidate immune exposures from TCR beta sequences and from how often those sequences occurred across donors. Summary of the overall study and its limitations: A cluster of highly shared sequence variants was judged likely to be a technical artifact of the sequencing pipeline. Only TCR beta chains were sequenced in this cohort, and the absence of alpha or paired-chain data limited detectable features. In vitro tests confirmed that a few of the cytomegalovirus-associated TCR beta chains recognize cytomegalovirus antigens. When HLA alleles, especially DR and DQ, strongly co-occurred, attributing TCR associations to individual alleles was difficult. In both the original and validation cohorts, the classifier was reported to diagnose cytomegalovirus status with high specificity and sensitivity. The study listed 164 TCR beta chains as associated with cytomegalovirus. Compared with equally common non-associated chains, HLA-associated TCR beta chains in a later analysis were more clonally expanded and had lower generation probabilities. It was suggested by the authors that the approach could potentially be generalized to other disease states and immunological phenotypes. According to a later analysis, most CMV-associated TCR beta chains appeared to be HLA-restricted, and the HLA associations seemed to be driven largely by CMV exposure. Because HLA typing was unavailable for some donors at each locus, only the typed subset was used in association tests. Correlated functional status among segregating V segments might reflect linkage disequilibrium, but an unknown experimental factor could not be ruled out. Some IMGT-functional V segments, including TRBV6-2 and TRBV6-3, could not be distinguished by the 87-base-pair reads and were therefore excluded. A further reported finding was that TCR beta sequences accurately predicted the HLA-A and HLA-B alleles for most subjects in the first cohort. An association between a missense DCLRE1C variant and V-gene and J-gene trimming of TCR beta chains was found in a later genetic analysis and replicated in an independent cohort. In a later analysis, TCR association rates were found to vary across HLA loci, with the most associated TCRs seen for DRB1 alleles and the fewest for HLA-C alleles. While some public TCRs were present in many individuals, most TCR sequences turned up only very rarely across donors. Several of the top co-occurrence clusters appeared to be linked to parvovirus B19, influenza, CMV and Epstein-Barr virus, according to a later analysis. Sequencing depth was assumed to be roughly uniform across donors in the presence/absence analyses, though that assumption may not hold. A later analysis associated 16,951 TCR beta sequences with specific HLA alleles at a false discovery rate of 0.05. In an earlier analysis of 587 of the donors, most TCR beta V segments were observed in productive rearrangements about 87% or about 30% of the time, broadly matching IMGT annotations. CMV serostatus was the only immune exposure information available for the cohort. The earlier analysis of nearly 600 of the donors excluded roughly 16 rarely observed V segments, including chromosome 9 orphons, because counts were too low. According to a later genetic analysis, donors in an Asian-associated ancestry cluster had fewer N-insertions in productive TCRs than the approximately 700-donor mean.

Library generation was performed with the immunoSEQ multiplex PCR assay. For the multiplex PCR, a mixture combining 60 forward primers for TCR Vbeta segments and 13 reverse primers for TCR Jbeta segments was used. The CDR3 region of rearranged TCR beta genes was amplified from genomic DNA with a multiplex PCR assay. On the Illumina HiSeq System, the amplified TCR beta libraries were sequenced as 87-base-pair reads. Per the original workflow: In a later analysis, some 80 million unique TCR beta chains were counted across the roughly 670 repertoires, and some 10 million of these chains were shared by at least two donors. Raw reads were error-corrected and collapsed into unique sequences by a nearest-neighbor algorithm in which closely related sequences were merged to remove PCR and sequencing errors. To assign V, D and J gene segments, CDR3 sequences were aligned to IMGT reference sequences. For a sequence to be retained, at least a six-nucleotide match to both a V gene segment and a J gene segment was required. A rearrangement counted as productive if the CDR3 had no stop codons and remained in frame with V and J, and every other rearrangement counted as non-productive. CDR3 was defined according to IMGT convention as the region running from the second conserved V-encoded cysteine to the conserved J-encoded phenylalanine. The earlier analysis of approximately 500 of the donors excluded sequences that lacked an unambiguous match to a single V gene segment. An earlier analysis of a few hundred of the donors called V segments functional above 56.7% productive rearrangements and segregating when the between-donor standard deviation exceeded 5%. To diagnose cytomegalovirus status from the catalog of TCR beta chain sequences, a statistical classification framework was built. V and J gene assignment, in a later analysis, came from comparing TCR nucleotide sequences with IMGT/GENE-DB human TR gene sequences. The TCRdist pipeline was used in a later analysis to assign CDR3 sequences and most-parsimonious VDJ recombination scenarios. In a later analysis, each TCR beta chain was defined by its CDR3 amino acid sequence together with its V-gene family, and reads without a unique V-gene family were excluded. In a later analysis, fewer than 650 highly shared, low-generation-probability nucleotide sequences were removed to address suspected cross-contamination and a sequencing artifact. In a later analysis, a clonal expansion index for each public chain was calculated from normalized within-repertoire ranks of inferred template counts. Generation probabilities in a later analysis came from a VDJ recombination model fitted to out-of-frame rearrangements, and those results were checked against IGoR. In a later analysis, TCR-TCR, TCR-HLA and TCR-CMV co-occurrence was scored with hypergeometric tests, and a repertoire-size bias correction was applied to TCR pairs. A later analysis estimated false discovery rates by permuting HLA or CMV assignments 20 times. In a later analysis, co-occurring TCRs were grouped with DBSCAN, and TCRdist sequence similarity was added when clustering was performed within HLA-allele-positive subsets. Co-occurrence clustering excluded repertoires with fewer than 30,000 or more than 120,000 public chains, plus five with anomalous nucleotide sharing. Not all clones reach the TCRdb copy of this immuneACCESS table, which keeps in-frame sequences only. Checked studies attribute under half of the gap to unresolved V genes and leave the rest unexplained. That table gives V, J and clone size, and the DNA gave D and trimming. This sample's table contains approximately 30,000 clones. The leading ten clones occupy approximately 2% of the sample.

Comment on this clone: The antigen it binds to is not known.

Trimmed from V: 6 bases; trimmed from J: 3 bases; junction bases lacking a gene match: 8. CDR1 and CDR2, looked up from the germline V gene, are MNHEY and SVGAGI. From the cysteine up to the phenylalanine, the CDR3 has a length of 15 residues. The CDR3 DNA has 45 bases and is translated from base 1. In total, more than 500 healthy bone marrow donors made up the cohort. At the time of sampling, all cohort members were nominally healthy, though unrecorded immune exposures were likely present. The donor tested CMV seropositive and was one of the 289 seropositive cohort members. A peripheral blood sample was provided by each donor, and peripheral blood mononuclear cells were used for TCR beta sequencing. Genomic DNA extraction from the blood cell samples was performed with the Qiagen DNeasy Blood Extraction Kit.

What was sequenced was PBMCs. This clonotype was obtained from a woman between 35 and 50 years old in good health and CMV-seropositive. The rearrangement joined TRBV6-5 to TRBJ2-7; TRBD2 agrees with 10 junctional bases. The DNA is TGTGCCAGCAGGGGAGGACTAGCGGAAATCTACGAGCAGTACTTC. The translation is CASRGGLAEIYEQYF.